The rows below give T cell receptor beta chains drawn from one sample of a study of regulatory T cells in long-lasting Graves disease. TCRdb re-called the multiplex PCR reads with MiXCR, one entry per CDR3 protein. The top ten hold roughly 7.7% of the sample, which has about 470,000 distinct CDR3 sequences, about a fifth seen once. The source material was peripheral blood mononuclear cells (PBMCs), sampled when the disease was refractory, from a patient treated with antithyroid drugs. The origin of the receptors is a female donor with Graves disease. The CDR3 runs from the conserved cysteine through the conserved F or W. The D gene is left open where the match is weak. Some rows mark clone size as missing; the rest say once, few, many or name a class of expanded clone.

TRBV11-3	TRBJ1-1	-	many	TGTGCCAGCAGCTTAGATTTAGTTGGGTACACTGAAGCTTTCTTT	CASSLDLVGYTEAFF
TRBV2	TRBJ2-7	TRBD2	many	TGTGCCAGCAGTGCCCGGGAGGCACCGTCCTACGAGCAGTACTTC	CASSAREAPSYEQYF
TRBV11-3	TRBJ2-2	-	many	TGTGCCAGCAGCGAGTCACTTACCGGGGAGCTGTTTTTT	CASSESLTGELFF
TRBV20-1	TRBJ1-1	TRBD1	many	TGCAGTGCTAGAGAGCAGGGGGCTGAGCCTGAAGCTTTCTTT	CSAREQGAEPEAFF
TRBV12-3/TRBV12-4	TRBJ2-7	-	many	TGTGCCAGCAGCTCCCCCGGCGGGCTCTACGAGCAGTACTTC	CASSSPGGLYEQYF
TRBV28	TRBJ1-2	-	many	TGTGCCAGCACCAACCAAGCTAACTATGGCTACACCTTC	CASTNQANYGYTF
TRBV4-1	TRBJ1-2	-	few	TGCGCCAGCAGCCACCCCGGGGAGCTCTATGGCTACACCTTC	CASSHPGELYGYTF
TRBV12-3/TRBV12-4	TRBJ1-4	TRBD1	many	TGTGCCAGCAGCCGACAGGGGTCTAATGAAAAACTGTTTTTT	CASSRQGSNEKLFF
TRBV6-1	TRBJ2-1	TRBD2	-	TGTGCCAGCCACCGACTAGCGGGACGAATTAATGAGCAGTTCTTC	CASHRLAGRINEQFF
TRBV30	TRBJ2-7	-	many	TGTGCGTTACAAGGCCCTGGGCAGCAGTACTTC	CALQGPGQQYF
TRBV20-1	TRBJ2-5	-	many	TGCAGTGCTCACAGGGCTAGCAACGAAGAGACCCAGTACTTC	CSAHRASNEETQYF
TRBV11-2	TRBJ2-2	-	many	TGTGCCAGCAGCTTATTCGGACATCGGCCCGGGGAGCTGTTTTTT	CASSLFGHRPGELFF
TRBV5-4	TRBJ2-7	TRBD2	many	TGTGCCAGCAGCTTACACTCCGGGACTAGCGGGAGGGACGAGCAGTACTTC	CASSLHSGTSGRDEQYF
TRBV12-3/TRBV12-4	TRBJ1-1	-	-	TGTGCCAGCAACCCCGGGGGGAGGAACACTGAAGCTTTCTTT	CASNPGGRNTEAFF
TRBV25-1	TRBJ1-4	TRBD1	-	TGTGCCAGCAGTGAGCAGACAGGGGGCGGCGAAAAACTGTTTTTT	CASSEQTGGGEKLFF
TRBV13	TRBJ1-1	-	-	TGTGCCAGCAGCTTGGGGCAGCAGAACACTGAAGCTTCCTTT	CASSLGQQNTEASF
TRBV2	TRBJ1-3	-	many	TGTGCCAGCAGTGGACAGCTCTCTGGAAACACCATATATTTT	CASSGQLSGNTIYF
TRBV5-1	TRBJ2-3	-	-	TGCGCCAGCACCCTCCTTTGGGGGGAATCGACAGATACGCAGTATTTT	CASTLLWGESTDTQYF